Sequencing of this T cell receptor (beta chain) was carried out in a study of blood T cell repertoires in COVID-19. Study information: Sources were T cells, B-cell-depleted T cells, or PBMCs; the material itself was cDNA or gDNA.

Germline V gene data show CDR1 as MNHEY and CDR2 as SVGEGT. V gave up 6 bases and J gave up 4 bases, with 7 bases separating them. The CDR3 is 11 amino acids. Per the authors' pipeline: Nucleated cell number was recorded as an estimate derived from reference gene primer amplification. The table came from immunoSEQ multiplex PCR; TCRdb's copy has only in-frame clones and leaves some out. From that table come the V and J calls and clone size; the DNA was used to work out D and trimming. Among about 400,000 clones, around 89% were seen once, and the ten largest hold approximately 4.3%. The sequenced material came from peripheral blood. J is TRBJ2-7 and V is TRBV6-2 or TRBV6-3; D ambiguous. This clonotype was sampled from a woman in her 30s with acute or convalescent COVID-19. CDR3 amino acids: CASSRSYEQYF. CDR3 DNA sequence: TGTGCCAGCAGCCGTAGTTACGAGCAGTACTTC.